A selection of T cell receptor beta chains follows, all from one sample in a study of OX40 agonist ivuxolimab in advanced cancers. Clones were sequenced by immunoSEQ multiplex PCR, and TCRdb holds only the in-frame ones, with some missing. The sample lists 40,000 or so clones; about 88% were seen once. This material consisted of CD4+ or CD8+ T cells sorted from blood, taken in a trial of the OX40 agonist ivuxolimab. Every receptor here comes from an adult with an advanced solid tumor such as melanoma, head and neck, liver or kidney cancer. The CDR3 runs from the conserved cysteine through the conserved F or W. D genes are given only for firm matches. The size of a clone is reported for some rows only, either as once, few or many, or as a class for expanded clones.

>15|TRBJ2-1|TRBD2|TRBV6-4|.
CASSPSGRPHNEQFF
TGTGCCAGCAGTCCTAGCGGGAGGCCCCACAATGAGCAGTTCTTC
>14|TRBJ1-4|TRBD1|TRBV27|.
CASSPRDRGEKLFF
TGTGCCAGCAGTCCCCGGGACAGGGGAGAAAAACTGTTTTTT
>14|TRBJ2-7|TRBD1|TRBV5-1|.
CASFDRGTSYEQYF
TGCGCCAGCTTCGACAGGGGGACATCCTACGAGCAGTACTTC
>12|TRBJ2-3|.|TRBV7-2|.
CASSYRTDTQYF
TGTGCCAGCAGCTACCGCACAGATACGCAGTATTTT
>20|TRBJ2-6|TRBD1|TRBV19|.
CASSIRQGRPVEGGANVLTF
TGTGCCAGTAGTATAAGACAGGGGAGACCCGTGGAGGGCGGGGCCAACGTCCTGACTTTC
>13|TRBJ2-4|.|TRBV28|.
CASSGLVIDIQYF
TGTGCCAGCAGCGGCCTGGTCATAGACATTCAGTACTTC
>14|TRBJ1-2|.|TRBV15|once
CATSRPNGNYGYTF
TGTGCCACCAGCAGACCCAACGGGAACTATGGCTACACCTTC
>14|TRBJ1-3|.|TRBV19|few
CASSILPGAHTIYF
TGTGCCAGTTCGATTCTTCCGGGGGCTCACACCATATATTTT
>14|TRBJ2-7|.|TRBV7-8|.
CASSPKSSGYEQYF
TGTGCCAGCAGCCCTAAGTCCAGCGGGTACGAGCAGTACTTC
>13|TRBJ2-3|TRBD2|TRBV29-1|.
CSGAGGNTDTQYF
TGCAGCGGGGCGGGGGGGAACACAGATACGCAGTATTTT
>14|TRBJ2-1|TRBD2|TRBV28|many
CASSSQGGSNEQFF
TGTGCCAGCAGTTCACAAGGCGGGAGCAATGAGCAGTTCTTC
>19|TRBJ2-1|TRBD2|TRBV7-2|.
CASSSSGVAGAPPGNEQFF
TGTGCCAGCAGCAGCAGTGGGGTAGCGGGGGCCCCACCGGGCAATGAGCAGTTCTTC
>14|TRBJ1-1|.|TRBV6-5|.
CASSYSRAGGEAFF
TGTGCCAGCAGTTACTCGAGAGCGGGAGGTGAAGCTTTCTTT
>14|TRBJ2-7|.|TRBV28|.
CASSLDTSTYEQYF
TGTGCCAGCAGTTTAGATACTAGTACGTACGAGCAGTACTTC
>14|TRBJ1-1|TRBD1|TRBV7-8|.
CASNQGQAGTEAFF
TGTGCCAGCAACCAAGGACAGGCTGGAACTGAAGCTTTCTTT
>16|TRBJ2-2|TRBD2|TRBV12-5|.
CASGVPSGLNTGELFF
TGTGCTAGTGGTGTCCCTAGCGGACTTAACACCGGGGAGCTGTTTTTT
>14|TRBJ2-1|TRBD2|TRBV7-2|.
CASSFGGRAYEQFF
TGTGCCAGCAGCTTTGGCGGGAGGGCCTATGAGCAGTTCTTC
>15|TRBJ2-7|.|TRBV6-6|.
CASSYSRSIGYEQYF
TGTGCCAGCAGTTACTCCCGATCCATCGGGTACGAGCAGTACTTC
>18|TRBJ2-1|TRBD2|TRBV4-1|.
CASSQEPPAGRSYNEQFF
TGCGCCAGCAGCCAAGAACCCCCAGCGGGGCGCTCCTACAATGAGCAGTTCTTC
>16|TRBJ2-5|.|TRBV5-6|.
CASSSRGAGWEETQYF
TGTGCCAGCAGCTCAAGGGGAGCGGGTTGGGAAGAGACCCAGTACTTC
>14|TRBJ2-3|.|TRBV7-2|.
CASSLGVSTDTQYF
TGTGCCAGCAGCTTAGGGGTGAGCACAGATACGCAGTATTTT